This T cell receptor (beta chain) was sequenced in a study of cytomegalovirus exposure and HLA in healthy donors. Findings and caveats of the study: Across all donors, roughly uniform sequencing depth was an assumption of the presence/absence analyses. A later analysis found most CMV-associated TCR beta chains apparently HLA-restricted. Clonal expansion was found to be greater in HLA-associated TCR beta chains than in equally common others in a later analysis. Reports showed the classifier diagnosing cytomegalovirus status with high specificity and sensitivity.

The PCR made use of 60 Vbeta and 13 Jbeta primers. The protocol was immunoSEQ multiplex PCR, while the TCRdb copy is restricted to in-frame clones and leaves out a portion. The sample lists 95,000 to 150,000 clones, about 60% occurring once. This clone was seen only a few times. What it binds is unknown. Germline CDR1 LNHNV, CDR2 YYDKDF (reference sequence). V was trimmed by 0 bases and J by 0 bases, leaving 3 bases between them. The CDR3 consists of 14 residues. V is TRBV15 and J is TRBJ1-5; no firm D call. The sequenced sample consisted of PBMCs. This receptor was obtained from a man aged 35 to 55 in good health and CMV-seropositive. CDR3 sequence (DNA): TGTGCCACCAGCAGAGATTATAGCAATCAGCCCCAGCATTTT. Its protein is CATSRDYSNQPQHF.